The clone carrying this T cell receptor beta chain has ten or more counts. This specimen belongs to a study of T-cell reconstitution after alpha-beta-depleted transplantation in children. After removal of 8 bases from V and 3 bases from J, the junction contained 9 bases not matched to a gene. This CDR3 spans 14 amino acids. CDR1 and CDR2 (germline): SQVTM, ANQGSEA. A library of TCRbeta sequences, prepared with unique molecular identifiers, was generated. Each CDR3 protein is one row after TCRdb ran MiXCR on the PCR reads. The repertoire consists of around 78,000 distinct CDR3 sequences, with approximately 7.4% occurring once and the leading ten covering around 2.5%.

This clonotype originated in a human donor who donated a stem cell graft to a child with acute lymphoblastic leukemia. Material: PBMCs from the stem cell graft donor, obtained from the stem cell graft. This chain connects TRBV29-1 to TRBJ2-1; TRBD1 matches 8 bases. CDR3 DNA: TGCAGCTCCACAGGGGGATGGGGCTACAATGAGCAGTTCTTC. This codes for CSSTGGWGYNEQFF.